The 18 T cell receptor beta chains below all came from one sample that was sequenced in a study of OX40 agonist ivuxolimab in advanced cancers. This table comes from immunoSEQ multiplex PCR, and its TCRdb copy is limited to in-frame clones, with some not included. The sample contains about 72,000 clones, 89% of which appear only once. The sequencing used CD4+ or CD8+ T cells sorted from blood, collected in a trial of the OX40 agonist ivuxolimab. These receptors were collected from an adult with an advanced solid tumor such as melanoma, head and neck, liver or kidney cancer.

The chain carries TRBV6-1 and TRBJ1-3; a weak D match, TRBD1 (6 bases). The V and J ends lost 2 bases and 5 bases respectively, with 10 bases between them. CDR1 and CDR2 from the germline V gene are MNHNS and SASEGT. The CDR3 totals 14 residues. The CDR3: CASSEPGQRNTIYF. As DNA, the CDR3 is TGTGCCAGCAGTGAACCGGGACAACGAAACACCATATATTTT.

This sequence joins TRBV18 and TRBJ1-4, with 8 positions matching TRBD1. From germline, CDR1 is KGHSH and CDR2 LQKENI. V trimming: 0 bases; J trimming: 6 bases; junction bases outside the gene matches: 6. The CDR3 sequence is 16 residues long. The CDR3 spells CASSPPARGLDEKLFF. As DNA, the CDR3 is TGTGCCAGCTCACCACCGGCCAGGGGGCTCGATGAAAAACTGTTTTTT.

The J gene is TRBJ1-2, the V gene TRBV6-6, with a weak D call TRBD1 (5 bases). This CDR3 is built from 14 residues. Germline CDR1 MNHNY, CDR2 SVGAGI (reference sequence). V lost 7 bases and J lost 4, with 16 bases in between. The CDR3 DNA follows: TGTGCCAGCACCCTTTATAGGGGAGGCTATGGCTACACCTTC. Its protein product is CASTLYRGGYGYTF.

This sequence joins TRBV15 and TRBJ2-2; D call uncertain. V lost 0 bases and J 7 bases, leaving 12 bases between the germline ends. Germline V gene lookup returns CDR1 LNHNV and CDR2 YYDKDF (reference sequence). The CDR3 loop spans 15 amino acids. The CDR3 bases are TGTGCCACCAGCAGAGACCCCGGGCGGAGCGGGGAGCTGTTTTTT. Its protein product is CATSRDPGRSGELFF. The full variable domain, with the rest looked up from reference TRBV15 and TRBJ2-2, is DAMVIQNPRYQVTQFGKPVTLSCSQTLNHNVMYWYQQKSSQAPKLLFHYYDKDFNNEADTPDNFQSRRPNTSFCFLDIRSPGLGDTAMYLCATSRDPGRSGELFFGEGSRLTVL.

The chain couples TRBV5-5 to TRBJ2-7; TRBD2 matches 11 bases. The CDR3 covers 15 residues. CDR1 and CDR2 (germline): SGHKS, YYEKEE (reference sequence). Trimming cost V 0 bases and J 2 bases; bases outside gene matches: 1. The CDR3 nucleotides read TGTGCCAGCAGCTTGGAGGGACTAGCGGCCTACGAGCAGTACTTC. This codes for CASSLEGLAAYEQYF.

This chain joins TRBV29-1 and TRBJ2-2; 7 bases are a match to TRBD1. In germline, CDR1 is SQVTM, CDR2 ANQGSEA. The junction had 8 bases not matched to a gene; V was cut back by 5 bases and J by 5 bases. This CDR3 is 14 amino acids long. The CDR3 coding sequence is TGCAGCGTTCGCTCAGGGGGTAGTACCGGGGAGCTGTTTTTT. Amino acid sequence: CSVRSGGSTGELFF.

The V and J genes are TRBV11-2 and TRBJ1-1; D might be TRBD1 (5 bases). Trimming removed 5 bases at V and 3 bases at J, with 13 bases between. The CDR3 runs 14 residues. The germline CDR1 and CDR2 sequences are SGHAT and FQNNGV. The CDR3 is CASSQRRVDTEAFF. CDR3 DNA: TGTGCCAGCAGCCAACGCAGGGTCGACACTGAAGCTTTCTTT.

The chain uses TRBV25-1 and TRBJ2-3; possible D gene TRBD1, 5 bases. Germline CDR1 and CDR2: MGHDK and SYGVNS. The CDR3 consists of 14 residues. V was shortened by 3 bases and J by 1 base, with 8 bases between the two germline ends. CDR3 region: CASSEMTGTDTQYF. CDR3 DNA sequence: TGTGCCAGCAGTGAGATGACAGGCACAGATACGCAGTATTTT. The whole variable domain, filled in from reference TRBV25-1 and TRBJ2-3, reads EADIYQTPRYLVIGTGKKITLECSQTMGHDKMYWYQQDPGMELHLIHYSYGVNSTEKGDLSSESTVSRIRTEHFPLTLESARPSHTSQYLCASSEMTGTDTQYFGPGTRLTVL.

J is TRBJ1-5 and V is TRBV7-9; TRBD1 might be the D (6 bases). The germline V and J ends were trimmed by 1 base and 2 bases, with 15 bases remaining between them. CDR1 and CDR2 (germline): SEHNR, FQNEAQ (reference sequence). This CDR3 contains 17 residues. The chain's CDR3 is CASSLGAGDSRNQPQHF. The CDR3 nucleotides read TGTGCCAGCAGCTTAGGGGCAGGGGATTCTCGCAATCAGCCCCAGCATTTT.

CDR3 residues: CASSVAQGAYTGELFF. The CDR3, as DNA: TGTGCCAGCAGCGTAGCTCAGGGGGCCTACACCGGGGAGCTGTTTTTT. The rearrangement uses TRBV9 and TRBJ2-2, with TRBD1 identical over 8 bases. Germline CDR1 reads SGDLS; CDR2 reads YYNGEE. V shed 0 bases, J shed 3 bases, and the junction held 4 bases outside the gene matches. The CDR3 is made up of 16 amino acids.

A single count supports this clone. The CDR3, as DNA: TGTGCCAGCAGCGCACGACTAGGGCTACAAGAGACCCAGTACTTC. Its translation: CASSARLGLQETQYF. V is TRBV7-9 and J is TRBJ2-5, with D maybe TRBD2 (6 bases). CDR3 length: 15 amino acids. With 5 bases removed from V and 2 bases from J, the gap between germline ends came to 15 bases. The V gene's germline CDR1 is SEHNR and CDR2 FQNEAQ (reference sequence).

V usage is TRBV18 and J usage is TRBJ2-1; D remains unclear. This CDR3 comprises 10 residues. Trimming cost V 6 bases and J 14 bases, with 11 bases left between them. The germline CDR1 and CDR2 sequences are KGHSH and LQKENI. CDR3 sequence (DNA): TGTGCCAGCTCCCAAAGGACCGAGTTCTTC. This encodes CASSQRTEFF. Drawing the rest from reference TRBV18 and TRBJ2-1, the complete variable domain is NAGVMQNPRHLVRRRGQEARLRCSPMKGHSHVYWYRQLPEEGLKFMVYLQKENIIDESGMPKERFSAEFPKEGPSILRIQQVVRGDSAAYFCASSQRTEFFGPGTRLTVL.

This sequence joins TRBV7-3 and TRBJ1-2; D might be TRBD1 (5 bases). Germline-derived CDR1 and CDR2 are SGHTA and FQGTGA. V dropped 4 bases and J dropped 4 bases, with 10 bases sitting between them. The CDR3 runs 13 residues. The CDR3 DNA reads as TGTGCCAGCAGCTGGGACGGAACCTATGGCTACACCTTC. Encoded protein: CASSWDGTYGYTF.

The chain recombines TRBV19 with TRBJ2-5; D possibly uses TRBD1 or TRBD2 (5 bases each). There are 14 residues in the CDR3. Trimming took 8 bases from V and 7 from J, leaving 20 bases between them. Germline CDR1 reads LNHDA; CDR2 reads SQIVND (reference sequence). For the CDR3, the DNA is TGTGCCAGTTCCGGGACCGCCTCCATCGGGACCCAGTACTTC. Its protein is CASSGTASIGTQYF.

As DNA, the CDR3 is TGCGCCAGCAGTGTTTCTCCCGGGCTTAGTGGCTACACCTTC. It codes for CASSVSPGLSGYTF. The chain recombines TRBV10-1 with TRBJ1-2; D gene ambiguous. V was pared by 4 bases and J by 7 bases, with 16 bases between. This CDR3 has 14 amino acids. Germline V gives CDR1 WNHNN, CDR2 SYGVQD (reference sequence).

The rearrangement uses TRBV6-5 and TRBJ2-7; D assignment may be TRBD1 or TRBD2 (5 bases each). The germline V gene encodes CDR1 MNHEY and CDR2 SVGAGI. The CDR3 is 12 amino acids. The V end lost 7 bases, the J end lost 9 bases, and 16 bases lay between the germline ends. The CDR3 here is CASTDGAARQYF. CDR3 sequence (DNA): TGTGCCAGCACCGACGGGGCGGCCCGGCAGTACTTC.

The chain combines TRBV5-1 with TRBJ2-3; D gene ambiguous. Germline V gene lookup returns CDR1 SGHRS and CDR2 YFSETQ. V shed 4 bases and J shed 0 bases, with 9 bases lying between them. The CDR3 is 14 amino acids. In DNA, the CDR3 is TGCGCCAGCAGCAGAACTACTAGCACAGATACGCAGTATTTT. Translation: CASSRTTSTDTQYF.

V gene TRBV7-9 combines with J gene TRBJ1-6; 7 positions agree with TRBD1. Germline V CDR1 and CDR2: SEHNR, FQNEAQ (reference sequence). The CDR3 has 15 amino acids. Germline trimming cut 7 bases from V and 11 bases from J; bases unmatched to any gene: 14. CDR3 sequence (DNA): TGTGCCAGCATCAAAAGGGGGCAGGCAAATGCACCCCTCCACTTT. Protein sequence: CASIKRGQANAPLHF.